This entry lists 27 T cell receptor beta chains sequenced from one sample in a study of memory CD8 T cells in hepatitis C reinfection. Repertoires were generated with immunoSEQ multiplex PCR, while TCRdb's copy carries only in-frame clones and drops some. This sample carries tens of thousands of clones, roughly nine tenths of them seen once, and the ten largest clones take roughly 1%. Time point of the sample: pre-reinfection, 55 to 20 weeks before reinfection detection. Sorted cells were sequenced directly ex vivo without any in vitro expansion. Source material: naive CD8+ T cells sorted from blood. These receptor sequences come from a man in his late teens or twenties with hepatitis C virus infection.

The V and J genes are TRBV28 and TRBJ1-1; D possibly corresponds to TRBD1 (6 bases). The CDR3 has 14 residues. The ends were cut back, 5 bases at V and 7 bases at J, with 17 bases in the middle. From germline, CDR1 is MDHEN and CDR2 SYDVKM. The CDR3 bases are TGTGCCAGCAGTATCAGGGGAGCCCTGGGTGAAGCTTTCTTT. The encoded protein is CASSIRGALGEAFF.

The rearrangement uses TRBV6-5 and TRBJ2-7; TRBD2 matches 9 bases. Germline CDR1 and CDR2: MNHEY and SVGAGI. This CDR3 region has 14 residues. The V segment lost 5 bases and the J segment 5 bases; nucleotides outside the gene matches: 7. In DNA form, the CDR3 reads TGTGCCAGCAGTGAGGCGGGAGGGCCCCACGAGCAGTACTTC. It codes for CASSEAGGPHEQYF.

The V gene is TRBV29-1, the J gene TRBJ2-7; TRBD1 aligns across 8 bases. CDR1 is SQVTM, CDR2 ANQGSEA, per germline. CDR3 length: 14 amino acids. The trim removed 5 bases at V and 5 bases at J, leaving 11 bases unmatched. The CDR3 sequence is CSVRGVTGGNEQYF. CDR3 in DNA: TGCAGCGTTCGTGGGGTCACAGGGGGAAACGAGCAGTACTTC.

This clone has more than one count but fewer than ten. V gene TRBV21-1 combines with J gene TRBJ1-4; no DNA check was done on the table's D call, TRBD1. TRBV21-1 is recorded as a pseudogene. The length of the CDR3 is 15 residues. As DNA, the CDR3 is TGTGCCAGCAGCAAATTGCCAGGGTCCTACGAAAAACTGTTTTTT. Amino acids: CASSKLPGSYEKLFF.

V and J are TRBV5-4 and TRBJ2-7; weak D call: TRBD2 (7 bases). Between the trimmed V and J ends, which lost 0 bases and 3 bases, there was a span of 16 bases. Germline V gives CDR1 SGHNT, CDR2 YYREEE (reference sequence). CDR3 length equals 16 residues. The CDR3 DNA reads TGTGCCAGCAGCTTGGGGGAGGGGGACCCCTTCTACGAGCAGTACTTC. Translation gives CASSLGEGDPFYEQYF.

CDR3 DNA: TGTGCCAGCAGCCCTCAGGGAAACGCCTACGAGCAGTACTTC. Translation: CASSPQGNAYEQYF. This chain links TRBV7-9 with TRBJ2-5; D possibly corresponds to TRBD1 (5 bases). The better agreement between TRBJ2-7 and the DNA end casts doubt on the J call. This CDR3 spans 14 amino acids. Germline V gene sequence: CDR1 SEHNR, CDR2 FQNEAQ (reference sequence).

The chain carries TRBV6-5 and TRBJ2-1; D perhaps matches TRBD2 (6 bases). V dropped 5 bases and J dropped 7 bases, with 15 bases sitting between them. The CDR3 length is 14 residues. Germline CDR1 MNHEY, CDR2 SVGAGI. In DNA form, the CDR3 reads TGTGCCAGCAGTCCGGGGGTCGGATGGAATGAGCAGTTCTTC. It translates to CASSPGVGWNEQFF.

The chain has TRBV7-9 and TRBJ1-1; 7 bases line up with TRBD1. The V gene's germline CDR1 is SEHNR and CDR2 FQNEAQ (reference sequence). The CDR3 spans 16 residues. The J segment lost 1 base and the V segment lost 1 base, leaving 6 bases of the junction unmatched. For the CDR3, the DNA is TGTGCCAGCAGCTTAGTAGGTAAGGGGGCGAACACTGAAGCTTTCTTT. Translated, it gives CASSLVGKGANTEAFF.

The chain links TRBV7-9 to TRBJ2-5, with TRBD2 matching over 9 bases. Germline V gene lookup returns CDR1 SEHNR and CDR2 FQNEAQ (reference sequence). The CDR3 totals 16 residues. The trim removed 3 bases at V and 2 bases at J, leaving 7 bases unmatched. The DNA of the CDR3 is TGTGCCAGCAGCTTTGGGGGCGGGGGGGCACAAGAGACCCAGTACTTC. Translation: CASSFGGGGAQETQYF.

The gene calls are TRBV19 and TRBJ2-7; possible D gene TRBD2, 5 bases. The CDR3 length is 13 residues. Per germline, CDR1 LNHDA and CDR2 SQIVND (reference sequence). Trimming removed 5 bases at V and 1 base at J, with 9 bases between. The CDR3: CASSPRGSYEQYF. The CDR3 coding sequence is TGTGCCAGTAGTCCCCGGGGTTCCTACGAGCAGTACTTC.

The chain joins TRBV7-9 to TRBJ2-1; TRBD2 matches 8 bases. CDR1 SEHNR and CDR2 FQNEAQ come from the germline V gene (reference sequence). V gave up 1 base and J gave up 2 bases; unmatched junction bases: 7. The CDR3 is 17 residues long. The chain's CDR3 is CASSLGLSGGPYNEQFF. The CDR3 nucleotides read TGTGCCAGCAGCTTAGGGTTAAGCGGGGGCCCCTACAATGAGCAGTTCTTC.

This chain uses TRBV4-1 with TRBJ1-1; D perhaps matches TRBD1 (5 bases). V was pared by 1 base and J by 1 base, with 10 bases between. The CDR3 has 15 residues. Germline CDR1 reads MGHRA; CDR2 reads YSYEKL. CDR3: CASSQVGRGNTEAFF. CDR3 DNA sequence: TGCGCCAGCAGCCAAGTAGGGAGGGGGAACACTGAAGCTTTCTTT.

In nucleotides, the CDR3 is TGTGCCAGTAGTGTTTCACGGGACAGGGGTACCGAGCAGTACTTC. Amino acids: CASSVSRDRGTEQYF. The V call is TRBV19, the J call TRBJ2-7; the match to TRBD1 covers 10 bases. V lost 5 bases, J lost 6 bases, and 10 bases stayed unmatched. CDR1 and CDR2 (germline): LNHDA, SQIVND (reference sequence). This CDR3 contains 15 residues. Full variable domain (missing parts from reference TRBV19 and TRBJ2-7): DGGITQSPKYLFRKEGQNVTLSCEQNLNHDAMYWYRQDPGQGLRLIYYSQIVNDFQKGDIAEGYSVSREKKESFPLTVTSAQKNPTAFYLCASSVSRDRGTEQYFGPGTRLTVT.

V and J are TRBV11-1 and TRBJ2-7; 10 nucleotides line up with TRBD2. The CDR3 contains 14 residues. The V and J ends lost 6 bases and 2 bases, in that order; junction bases with no gene match: 4. Germline assignment: CDR1 SGHAT and CDR2 FQDESV (reference sequence). The CDR3, as DNA: TGTGCCAGCAGTTGGACTAGCGGCGCCTACGAGCAGTACTTC. Its translation: CASSWTSGAYEQYF. Based on the CDR3 plus reference TRBV11-1 and TRBJ2-7, the full variable domain is EAEVAQSPRYKITEKSQAVAFWCDPISGHATLYWYRQILGQGPELLVQFQDESVVDDSQLPKDRFSAERLKGVDSTLKIQPAELGDSAMYLCASSWTSGAYEQYFGPGTRLTVT.

The V and J genes are TRBV7-9 and TRBJ2-2, with a possible D match to TRBD2 (6 bases). Germline V CDR1 and CDR2: SEHNR, FQNEAQ (reference sequence). The CDR3 runs 15 residues. With 5 bases removed from V and 2 bases from J, the gap between germline ends came to 12 bases. Here the CDR3 DNA reads TGTGCCAGCAGCGGACTGGAGGGAAACACCGGGGAGCTGTTTTTT. As protein: CASSGLEGNTGELFF.

V and J are TRBV4-1 and TRBJ2-1; a weak D match, TRBD2 (7 bases). V gave up 0 bases and J gave up 9 bases, with 24 bases separating them. Looked up from germline, CDR1 is MGHRA and CDR2 is YSYEKL. The CDR3 sequence is 18 residues long. The CDR3 spells CASSQDRVGEGVLIEQFF. DNA for the CDR3: TGCGCCAGCAGCCAAGACCGAGTAGGGGAGGGGGTTTTGATTGAGCAGTTCTTC.

This clone was seen a few times. V and J are TRBV7-2 and TRBJ1-4, with D tentatively TRBD1 (5 bases). Trimming removed 5 bases at V and 11 bases at J, with 12 bases between. Germline V gene sequence: CDR1 SGHTA, CDR2 FQGNSA. The CDR3 loop spans 12 amino acids. Written as DNA, the CDR3 is TGTGCCAGCAGCGGAGACAGCTTTAAACTGTTTTTT. Amino acid sequence: CASSGDSFKLFF. The variable domain in full, with the rest retrieved from reference TRBV7-2 and TRBJ1-4, is GAGVSQSPSNKVTEKGKDVELRCDPISGHTALYWYRQSLGQGLEFLIYFQGNSAPDKSGLPSDRFSAERTGGSVSTLTIQRTQQEDSAVYLCASSGDSFKLFFGSGTQLSVL.

As regards this clone: The sample contains more than one DNA sequence encoding this CDR3. CDR3 nucleotide sequence: TGTGCCAGTAGCACAGGGTATGGCTACACCTTC. It yields the protein CASSTGYGYTF. The rearrangement joins TRBV19 to TRBJ1-2, with D perhaps matching TRBD1 (6 bases). Germline V lookup: CDR1 LNHDA, CDR2 SQIVND (reference sequence). The CDR3 length is 11 residues. V lost 6 bases and J 5 bases, leaving 7 bases between the germline ends. Supplemented by reference TRBV19 and TRBJ1-2, the full variable domain reads DGGITQSPKYLFRKEGQNVTLSCEQNLNHDAMYWYRQDPGQGLRLIYYSQIVNDFQKGDIAEGYSVSREKKESFPLTVTSAQKNPTAFYLCASSTGYGYTFGSGTRLTVV.

The chain is built from TRBV4-1 and TRBJ1-2, with D possibly being TRBD1 (6 bases). Germline CDR1 MGHRA, CDR2 YSYEKL. The CDR3 has 17 residues. Trimming took off 3 bases at V and 3 bases at J, with 20 bases between the two ends. This CDR3 reads CASSHPTGPPLDYGYTF. CDR3 sequence (DNA): TGCGCCAGCAGCCATCCAACAGGGCCTCCCCTCGACTATGGCTACACCTTC.

The J gene is TRBJ2-3, the V gene TRBV11-2, with 9 bases lining up with TRBD2. Trimming at V came to 3 bases and at J to 2 bases, leaving 6 bases not matched to a gene. There are 16 residues in the CDR3. Germline lookup yields CDR1 SGHAT and CDR2 FQNNGV. This chain's CDR3 is CASSFGRGGITDTQYF. CDR3 bases: TGTGCCAGCAGCTTTGGGCGGGGGGGAATCACAGATACGCAGTATTTT.

There are a few counts of this clone. The V and J genes are TRBV4-1 and TRBJ2-7; a possible D gene is TRBD2 (5 bases). The CDR3 consists of 16 residues. V was pared by 0 bases and J by 0 bases, with 12 bases between. Germline lookup yields CDR1 MGHRA and CDR2 YSYEKL. The CDR3 nucleotides are TGCGCCAGCAGCCAAGAAGAGGGCCTCAGCTCCTACGAGCAGTACGTC. It encodes CASSQEEGLSSYEQYV.

The chain joins TRBV19 to TRBJ2-1; 15 bases fit TRBD2. Germline CDR1 reads LNHDA; CDR2 reads SQIVND (reference sequence). The CDR3 spans 16 residues. The trim removed 4 bases at V and 5 bases at J, leaving 3 bases unmatched. CDR3 protein: CASSTGTSGGHNEQFF. For the CDR3, the DNA is TGTGCCAGTAGTACCGGGACTAGCGGGGGGCACAATGAGCAGTTCTTC. Supplemented by reference TRBV19 and TRBJ2-1, the full variable domain reads DGGITQSPKYLFRKEGQNVTLSCEQNLNHDAMYWYRQDPGQGLRLIYYSQIVNDFQKGDIAEGYSVSREKKESFPLTVTSAQKNPTAFYLCASSTGTSGGHNEQFFGPGTRLTVL.

The chain combines TRBV6-1 with TRBJ2-1; 12 bases match TRBD1. The CDR3 spans 15 residues. J gave up 8 bases and V 5 bases, and 7 bases lay outside the gene matches. Germline V gene lookup returns CDR1 MNHNS and CDR2 SASEGT. CDR3 nucleotide sequence: TGTGCCAGCAGTTTCGGGACAGGGGGCTTCGATGAGCAGTTCTTC. It codes for CASSFGTGGFDEQFF.

The chain combines TRBV5-4 with TRBJ2-4, with D hard to call. V was clipped by 0 bases and J by 5 bases, with 6 bases between them. The CDR3 has 13 amino acids. Germline CDR1 and CDR2: SGHNT and YYREEE (reference sequence). CDR3 region: CASSLGDENIQYF. CDR3 nucleotides: TGTGCCAGCAGCTTGGGCGATGAAAACATTCAGTACTTC.

The chain employs TRBV1 and TRBJ2-7; the table gives TRBD2 as D, unverified against the DNA. TRBV1 represents a pseudogene. There are 11 residues in the CDR3. The CDR3 bases are TGCACCAGCAGCCAAGTTAGAGAGCAGTACTTC. This gives the protein CTSSQVREQYF.

The chain recombines TRBV10-2 with TRBJ1-2, with D tentatively TRBD1 (5 bases). Germline V lookup: CDR1 WSHSY, CDR2 SAAADI. The CDR3 runs to 14 residues. V gave up 6 bases and J gave up 4 bases, with 15 bases separating them. The CDR3 DNA is TGCGCCAGCAGGGCGGGGGGGGATTTCTATGGCTACACCTTC. Translation: CASRAGGDFYGYTF.

The chain uses TRBV27 and TRBJ2-3; possibly TRBD2 for D (5 bases). V shed 4 bases and J shed 0 bases, with 8 bases lying between them. CDR1 and CDR2 (germline): MNHEY, SMNVEV (reference sequence). The CDR3 extends over 14 amino acids. The chain's CDR3 is CASSSWTSTDTQYF. CDR3 coding DNA: TGTGCCAGCAGTTCCTGGACTAGCACAGATACGCAGTATTTT.